This TCR beta chain comes out of a study of response to subunit inactivated influenza vaccine. Regarding the study as a whole: Only a handful of new T cells, the authors suggested, are recruited with each seasonal influenza vaccination.

V was clipped by 2 bases and J by 7 bases, with 6 bases between them. CDR1 is LGHDT and CDR2 is YNNKEL in the germline V gene (reference sequence). The CDR3 is made up of 12 amino acids. TCRdb reanalysed the RT-PCR reads using MiXCR and keeps one entry per CDR3 protein. This repertoire shows around 520,000 distinct CDR3 sequences, over 25% found once; its top ten account for approximately 2%. Worth noting for this clonotype: What it recognizes is unknown.

The receptor was derived from a man in his forties or fifties who received an inactivated influenza vaccine. Specimen: CD4+ T cells sorted from PBMCs, collected roughly 5 days after vaccination. The chain recombines TRBV3-1 with TRBJ2-1, with D unresolved. CDR3 residues: CASSQWRNEQFF. Written as DNA, the CDR3 is TGTGCCAGCAGCCAATGGCGGAATGAGCAGTTCTTC.